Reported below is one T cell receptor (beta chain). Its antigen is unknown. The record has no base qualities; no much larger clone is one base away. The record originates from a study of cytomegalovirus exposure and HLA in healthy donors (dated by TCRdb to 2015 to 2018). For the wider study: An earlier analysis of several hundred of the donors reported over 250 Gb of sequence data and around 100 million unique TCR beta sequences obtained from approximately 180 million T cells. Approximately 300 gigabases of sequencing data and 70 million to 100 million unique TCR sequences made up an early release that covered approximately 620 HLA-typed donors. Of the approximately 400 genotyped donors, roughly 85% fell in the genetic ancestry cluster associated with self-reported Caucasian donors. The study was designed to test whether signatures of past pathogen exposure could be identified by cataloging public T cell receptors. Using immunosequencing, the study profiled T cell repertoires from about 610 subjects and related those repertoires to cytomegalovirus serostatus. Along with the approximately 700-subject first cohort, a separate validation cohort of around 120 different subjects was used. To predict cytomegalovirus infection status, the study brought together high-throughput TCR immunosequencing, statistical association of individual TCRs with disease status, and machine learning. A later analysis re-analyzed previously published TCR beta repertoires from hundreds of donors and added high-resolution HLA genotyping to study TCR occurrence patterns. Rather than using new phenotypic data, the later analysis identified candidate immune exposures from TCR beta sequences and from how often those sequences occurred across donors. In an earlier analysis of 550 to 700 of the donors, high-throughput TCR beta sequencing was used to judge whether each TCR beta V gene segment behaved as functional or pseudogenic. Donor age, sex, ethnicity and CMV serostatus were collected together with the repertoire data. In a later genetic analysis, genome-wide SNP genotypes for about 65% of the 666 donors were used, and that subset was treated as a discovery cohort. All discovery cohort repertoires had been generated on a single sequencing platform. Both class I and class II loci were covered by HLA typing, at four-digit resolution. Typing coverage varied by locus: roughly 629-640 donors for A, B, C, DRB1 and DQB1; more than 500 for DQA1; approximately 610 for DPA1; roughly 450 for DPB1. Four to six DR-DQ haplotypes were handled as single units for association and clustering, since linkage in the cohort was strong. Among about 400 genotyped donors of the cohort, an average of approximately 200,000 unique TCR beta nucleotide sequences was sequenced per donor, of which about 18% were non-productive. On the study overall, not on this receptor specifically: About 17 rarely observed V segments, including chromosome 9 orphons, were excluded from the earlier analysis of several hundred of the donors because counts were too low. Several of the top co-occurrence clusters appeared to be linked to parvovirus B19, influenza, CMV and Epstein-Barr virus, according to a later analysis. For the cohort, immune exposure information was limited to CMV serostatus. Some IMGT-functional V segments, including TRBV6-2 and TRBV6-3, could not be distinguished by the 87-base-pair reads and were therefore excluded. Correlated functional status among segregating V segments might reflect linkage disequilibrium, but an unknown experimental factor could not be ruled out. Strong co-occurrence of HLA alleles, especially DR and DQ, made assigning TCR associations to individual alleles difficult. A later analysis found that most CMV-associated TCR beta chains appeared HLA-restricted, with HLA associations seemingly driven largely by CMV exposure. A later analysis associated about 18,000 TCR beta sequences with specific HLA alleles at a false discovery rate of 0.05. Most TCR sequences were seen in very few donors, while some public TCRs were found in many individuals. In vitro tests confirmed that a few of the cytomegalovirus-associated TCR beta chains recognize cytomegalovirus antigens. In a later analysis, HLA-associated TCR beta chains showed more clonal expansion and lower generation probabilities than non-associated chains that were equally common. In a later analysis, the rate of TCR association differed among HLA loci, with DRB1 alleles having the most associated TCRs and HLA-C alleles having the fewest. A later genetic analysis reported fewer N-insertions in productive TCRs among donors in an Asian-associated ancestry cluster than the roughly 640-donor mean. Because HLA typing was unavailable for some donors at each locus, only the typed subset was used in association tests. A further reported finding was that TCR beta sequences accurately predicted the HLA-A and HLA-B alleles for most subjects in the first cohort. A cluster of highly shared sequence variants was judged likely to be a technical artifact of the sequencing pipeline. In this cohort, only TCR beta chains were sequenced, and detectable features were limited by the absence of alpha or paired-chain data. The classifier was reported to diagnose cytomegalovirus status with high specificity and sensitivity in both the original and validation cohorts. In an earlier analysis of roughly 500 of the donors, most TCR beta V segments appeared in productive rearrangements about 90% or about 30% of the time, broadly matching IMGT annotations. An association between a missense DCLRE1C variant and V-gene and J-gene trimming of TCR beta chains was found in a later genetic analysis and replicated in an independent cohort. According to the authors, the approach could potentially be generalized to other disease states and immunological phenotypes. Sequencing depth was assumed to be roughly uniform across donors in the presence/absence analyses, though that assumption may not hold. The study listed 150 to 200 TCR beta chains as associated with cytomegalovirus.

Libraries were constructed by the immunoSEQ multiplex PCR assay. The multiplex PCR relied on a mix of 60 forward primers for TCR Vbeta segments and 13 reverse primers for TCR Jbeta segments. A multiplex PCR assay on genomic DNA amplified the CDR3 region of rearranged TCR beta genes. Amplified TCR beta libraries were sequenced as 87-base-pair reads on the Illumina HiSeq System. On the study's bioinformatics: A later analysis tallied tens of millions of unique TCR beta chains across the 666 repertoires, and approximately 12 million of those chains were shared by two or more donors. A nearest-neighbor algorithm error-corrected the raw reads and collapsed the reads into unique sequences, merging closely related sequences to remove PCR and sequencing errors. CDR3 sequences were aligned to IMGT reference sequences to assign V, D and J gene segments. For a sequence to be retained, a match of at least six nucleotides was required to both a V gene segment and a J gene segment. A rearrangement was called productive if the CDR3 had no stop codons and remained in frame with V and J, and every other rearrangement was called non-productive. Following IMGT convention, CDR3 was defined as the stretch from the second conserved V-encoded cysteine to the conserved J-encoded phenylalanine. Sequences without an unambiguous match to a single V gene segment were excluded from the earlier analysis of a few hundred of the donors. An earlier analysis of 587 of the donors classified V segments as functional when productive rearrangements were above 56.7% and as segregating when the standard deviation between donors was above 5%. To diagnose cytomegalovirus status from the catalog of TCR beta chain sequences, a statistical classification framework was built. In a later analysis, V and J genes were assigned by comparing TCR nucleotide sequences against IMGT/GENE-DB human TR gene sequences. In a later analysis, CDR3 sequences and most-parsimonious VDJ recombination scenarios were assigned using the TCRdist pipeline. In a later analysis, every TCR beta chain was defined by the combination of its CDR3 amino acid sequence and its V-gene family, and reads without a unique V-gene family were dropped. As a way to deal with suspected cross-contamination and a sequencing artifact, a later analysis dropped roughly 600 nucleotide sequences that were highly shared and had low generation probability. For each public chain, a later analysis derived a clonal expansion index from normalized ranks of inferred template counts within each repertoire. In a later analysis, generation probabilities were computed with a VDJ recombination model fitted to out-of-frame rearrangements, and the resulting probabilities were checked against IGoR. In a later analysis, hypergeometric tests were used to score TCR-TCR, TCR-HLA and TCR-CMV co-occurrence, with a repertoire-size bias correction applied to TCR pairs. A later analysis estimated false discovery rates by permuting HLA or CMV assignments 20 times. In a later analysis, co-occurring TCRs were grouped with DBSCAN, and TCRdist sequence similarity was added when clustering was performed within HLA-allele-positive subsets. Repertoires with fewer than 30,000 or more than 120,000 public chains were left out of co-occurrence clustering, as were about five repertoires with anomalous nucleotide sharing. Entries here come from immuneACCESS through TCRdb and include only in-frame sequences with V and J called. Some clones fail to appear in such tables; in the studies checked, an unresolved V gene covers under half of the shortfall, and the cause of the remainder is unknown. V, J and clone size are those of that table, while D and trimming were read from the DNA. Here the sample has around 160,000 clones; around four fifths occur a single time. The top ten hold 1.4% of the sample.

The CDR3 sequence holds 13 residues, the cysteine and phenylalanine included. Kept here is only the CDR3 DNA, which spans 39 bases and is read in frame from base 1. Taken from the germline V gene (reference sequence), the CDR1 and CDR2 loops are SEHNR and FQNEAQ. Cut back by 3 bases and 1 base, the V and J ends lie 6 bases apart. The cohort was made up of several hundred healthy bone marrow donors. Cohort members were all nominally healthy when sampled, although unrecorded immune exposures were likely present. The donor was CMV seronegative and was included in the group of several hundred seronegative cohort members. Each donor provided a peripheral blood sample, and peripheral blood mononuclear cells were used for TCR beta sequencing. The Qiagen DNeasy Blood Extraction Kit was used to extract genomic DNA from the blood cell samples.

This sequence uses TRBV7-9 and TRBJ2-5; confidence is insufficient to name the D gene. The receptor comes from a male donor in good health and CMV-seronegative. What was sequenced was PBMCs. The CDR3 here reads CASSLASQETQYF. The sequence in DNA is TGTGCCAGCAGCTTGGCTAGCCAAGAGACCCAGTACTTC.